This record concerns one T cell receptor beta chain sequence. Other nucleotide sequences from this sample produce the same CDR3. The data are from a study of control samples from healthy donors and cancer patients. The assay was immunoSEQ multiplex PCR, and TCRdb's table has in-frame clones only and misses some. The sample yields tens of thousands of clones, approximately 93% seen once. The sequenced material came from PBMCs. The TCR was taken from a woman aged 40 to 50 with lung cancer.

The CDR3 reads CASSLAGGPPDTEAFF. In DNA form, the CDR3 reads TGCGCCAGCAGCTTGGCCGGGGGTCCCCCCGACACTGAAGCTTTCTTT. This chain links TRBV5-1 with TRBJ1-1; maybe TRBD1 (5 bases). CDR1 is SGHRS, CDR2 YFSETQ, per germline. Between the trimmed V and J ends, which lost 0 bases and 3 bases, there was a span of 15 bases. The CDR3 is made up of 16 amino acids.